This T cell receptor (beta chain) was observed in a study of T cells after yellow fever vaccination. Study as a whole: Low-cell-number fractions were prepared with SMART-Seq v4 Ultra Low Input.

Notes on the study in general: Clonotypes appearing in both CD4 and CD8 compartments existed, and their share was small.

This clonotype was observed a few times. The antigen remains unidentified. One entry per CDR3 protein results from TCRdb running MiXCR on the 5' RACE reads. The sample shows hundreds of thousands of distinct CDR3 sequences, roughly 21% of them seen only once. V shed 6 bases and J shed 7 bases, with 12 bases lying between them. CDR1 is DFQATT and CDR2 is SNEGSKA in the germline V gene (reference sequence). CDR3 length: 11 residues. This specimen consisted of PBMCs, obtained 15 days after the yellow fever booster vaccination. This sequence was found in a young man who received the YFV17D yellow fever vaccine. This chain joins TRBV20-1 and TRBJ1-2; TRBD1 might be the D (5 bases). CDR3: CSAPGRGGYTF. DNA of the CDR3: TGCAGTGCCCCTGGTAGGGGTGGCTACACCTTC.